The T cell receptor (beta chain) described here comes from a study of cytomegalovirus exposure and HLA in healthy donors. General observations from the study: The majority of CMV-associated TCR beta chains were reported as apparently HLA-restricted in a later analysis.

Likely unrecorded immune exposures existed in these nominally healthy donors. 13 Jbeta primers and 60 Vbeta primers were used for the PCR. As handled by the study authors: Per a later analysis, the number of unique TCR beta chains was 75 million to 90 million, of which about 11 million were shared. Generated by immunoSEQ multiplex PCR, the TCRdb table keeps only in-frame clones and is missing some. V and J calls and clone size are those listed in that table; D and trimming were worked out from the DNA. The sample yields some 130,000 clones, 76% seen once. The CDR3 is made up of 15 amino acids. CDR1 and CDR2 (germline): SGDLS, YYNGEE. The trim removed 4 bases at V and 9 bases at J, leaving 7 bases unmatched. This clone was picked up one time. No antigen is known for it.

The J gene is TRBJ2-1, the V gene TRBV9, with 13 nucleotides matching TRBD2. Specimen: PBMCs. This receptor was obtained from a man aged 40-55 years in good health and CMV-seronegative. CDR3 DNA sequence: TGTGCCAGCAGCCTTACTAGCGGGGGGGCTGGTGAGCAGTTCTTC. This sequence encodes CASSLTSGGAGEQFF.